The source of this T cell receptor beta chain is a study of CD8 T cells in ankylosing spondylitis. Findings and limits, study-wide: Ankylosing spondylitis blood appeared to be characterized by a TCR beta motif of 7 to 9 highly homologous variants. Disease-associated clonotypes exhibited CD8+ identity and were relatively infrequent in peripheral blood. Prior work had noted some motif variants in reactive arthritis blood and synovial fluid.

On this clonotype itself: Antigen specificity is unknown.

TCR beta libraries were made by quantitative 5'-RACE with molecular barcodes. TCRdb called the 5' RACE reads again in MiXCR, with one record for every CDR3 protein. The sample holds over 400,000 distinct CDR3 sequences, 25% to 30% seen once. The CDR3 consists of 15 residues. The J segment lost 5 bases and the V segment lost 3 bases, leaving 4 bases of the junction unmatched. Germline CDR1 is DFQATT and CDR2 is SNEGSKA (reference sequence). The chain joins TRBV20-1 to TRBJ2-2; 12 bases are a match to TRBD2. The source material was blood, either unsorted or a sorted T cell fraction (not recorded which). This sequence originates from a male donor with ankylosing spondylitis. The CDR3 sequence: CSASSSGRVTGELFF. Written as DNA, the CDR3 is TGCAGTGCTAGTTCTAGCGGGAGGGTGACCGGGGAGCTGTTTTTT.